This TCR beta chain comes out of a study of technical replicates of blood from several donors. Sequencing used immunoSEQ multiplex PCR; TCRdb keeps in-frame clones, though not all of them. The sample contains about 56,000 clones, more than 90% of which appear only once. The J segment lost 1 base and the V segment lost 4 bases, leaving 3 bases of the junction unmatched. CDR3 length equals 15 residues. CDR1 is SEHNR, CDR2 FQNEAQ, per germline (reference sequence). Material for sequencing was PBMCs. The receptor was derived from a human donor in good health. Some clones in this sample may be carry-over from other donors' samples. J is TRBJ1-3 and V is TRBV7-9; TRBD1 agrees at 8 bases. CDR3 nucleotide sequence: TGTGCCAGCAGCTCGGACAGGGATTCTGGAAACACCATATATTTT. This sequence encodes CASSSDRDSGNTIYF.